This T cell receptor (beta chain) emerged from a study of blood T cell repertoires in COVID-19. Across the study: Samples came from the United States, Italy and Spain, spanning acute and convalescent COVID-19.

The CDR3 length is 13 residues. V gave up 5 bases and J gave up 7 bases, with 12 bases separating them. Germline-derived CDR1 and CDR2 are SGHTA and FQGNSA. Libraries were prepared by immunoSEQ multiplex PCR; TCRdb keeps only in-frame clonotypes and omits some of them. The table shows 75,000 to 85,000 clones, with 88% occurring only once. The sequencing sample was made of peripheral blood. V gene TRBV7-2 combines with J gene TRBJ2-1; a weak D match, TRBD1 (5 bases). The clonotype originates from a human donor in a cohort sampled during active COVID-19. CDR3 amino acids: CASSAQGRNEQFF. For the CDR3, the DNA is TGTGCCAGCAGCGCCCAGGGTAGGAATGAGCAGTTCTTC.